This T cell receptor beta chain was profiled in a study of identical twins. Healthy Caucasians supplied all donations. The CDR3 runs to 14 residues. Trimming shortened V by 5 bases and J by 0 bases, and 10 bases separated the two germline ends. Each CDR3 protein gets one entry after TCRdb re-called the 5' RACE reads with MiXCR. The sample holds some 240,000 distinct CDR3 sequences, about 8.5% seen once. The same sample was also used in a study of yellow fever vaccine responses in identical twins.

This rearrangement joins TRBV12-3 or TRBV12-4 to TRBJ1-2; D gene ambiguous. Input material: CD8+ T cells sorted from blood. The clonotype was recovered from a woman under 30 in good health. This CDR3 reads CASSDLAANYGYTF. The CDR3 DNA follows: TGTGCCAGCAGTGACCTGGCAGCTAACTATGGCTACACCTTC.